This entry is about one TCR beta chain. Sequencing was performed with immunoSEQ multiplex PCR; in TCRdb, only in-frame clones are kept and a portion is missing. The sample contains 110,000 to 150,000 clones, roughly 89% of which appear only once. The data are from a study of control samples from healthy donors and cancer patients. The clonotype originates from a man aged 25 to 40 in good health. The sequencing sample was made of blood.

The CDR3 loop is CASSYSRTSGIYEQYF. CDR3 bases: TGTGCCAGCAGTTACTCGAGGACTAGCGGGATCTACGAGCAGTACTTC. This sequence joins TRBV6-2 or TRBV6-3 and TRBJ2-7; 12 bases are shared with TRBD2. CDR1 and CDR2 (germline): MNHEY, SVGEGT. The CDR3 contains 16 residues. Trimming removed 0 bases from V and 3 bases from J; junction bases left unmatched: 3.